This T cell receptor beta chain comes out of a study of blood T cell repertoires in COVID-19. For the study at large: The study drew acute and convalescent COVID-19 samples from the United States, Italy and Spain.

Measured with immunoSEQ multiplex PCR; TCRdb has only the in-frame clones, and not every one. The sample records 150,000 to 200,000 clones, roughly 89% being singletons. Trimming removed 1 base from V and 1 base from J, with 16 bases in between. From germline, CDR1 is SGHTA and CDR2 FQGNSA. The CDR3 extends over 17 amino acids. The specimen sequenced was peripheral blood. The chain has TRBV7-2 and TRBJ1-1; D uncertain. The sequence derives from a human donor in a cohort sampled during active COVID-19. The CDR3 DNA sequence: TGTGCCAGCAGCTTAGATTACGCGGCGGCGGCGAACACTGAAGCTTTCTTT. Translating it yields CASSLDYAAAANTEAFF. Using reference TRBV7-2 and TRBJ1-1 for the parts outside the CDR3, the full variable domain is GAGVSQSPSNKVTEKGKDVELRCDPISGHTALYWYRQSLGQGLEFLIYFQGNSAPDKSGLPSDRFSAERTGGSVSTLTIQRTQQEDSAVYLCASSLDYAAAANTEAFFGQGTRLTVV.